The 27 T cell receptor beta chains presented below share a single source sample, sequenced in a study of blood T cell repertoires in COVID-19. Profiled with immunoSEQ multiplex PCR; TCRdb holds only in-frame clones, not every one. Among over 25,000 clones, approximately 80% were seen once, and the ten largest hold about a third. Sample: peripheral blood. The source is a man aged 80 or over with acute or convalescent COVID-19.

This clone was observed a handful of times. J is TRBJ1-2 and V is TRBV7-2; the match to TRBD1 covers 8 bases. In germline, CDR1 is SGHTA, CDR2 FQGNSA. The J segment lost 8 bases and the V segment lost 4 bases, leaving 15 bases of the junction unmatched. The length of the CDR3 is 16 residues. In nucleotides, the CDR3 is TGTGCCAGCAGCTCCCAACTGGGGACAGGTGTAGGAGGCTACACCTTC. It specifies CASSSQLGTGVGGYTF.

This chain connects TRBV7-6 to TRBJ1-2, with a tentative D call TRBD1 (6 bases). Per germline, CDR1 SGHVS and CDR2 FNYEAQ. Trimming shortened V by 3 bases and J by 0 bases, and 11 bases separated the two germline ends. This CDR3 has 15 residues. The CDR3 coding sequence is TGTGCCAGCAGCTTGTCAGGGGCCGCTAACTATGGCTACACCTTC. Its protein product is CASSLSGAANYGYTF.

A few counts support this clone. The chain is built from TRBV7-8 and TRBJ1-3; D is unclear. CDR1 is SGHVS and CDR2 is FQNEAQ in the germline V gene. Trimming left V 2 bases short and J 0 bases short, with 11 bases between. The CDR3 has 16 amino acids. The CDR3 here is CASSLNLQVSGNTIYF. CDR3 DNA: TGTGCCAGCAGCTTAAATTTACAAGTCTCTGGAAACACCATATATTTT.

The chain combines TRBV5-6 with TRBJ1-1; TRBD1 matches at 10 bases. Germline loops: CDR1 SGHDT, CDR2 YYEEEE. V gave up 3 bases and J gave up 6 bases; unmatched junction bases: 2. CDR3 length: 13 amino acids. The CDR3 protein is CASSWDRGAEAFF. The CDR3 bases are TGTGCCAGCAGCTGGGACAGGGGTGCTGAAGCTTTCTTT. The variable domain in full, with the rest retrieved from reference TRBV5-6 and TRBJ1-1, is DAGVTQSPTHLIKTRGQQVTLRCSPKSGHDTVSWYQQALGQGPQFIFQYYEEEERQRGNFPDRFSGHQFPNYSSELNVNALLLGDSALYLCASSWDRGAEAFFGQGTRLTVV.

This clone was counted a few times. J is TRBJ1-5 and V is TRBV19; the match to TRBD1 covers 10 bases. The V and J ends lost 5 bases and 7 bases, in that order; junction bases with no gene match: 11. The CDR3 extends over 16 amino acids. Germline V gives CDR1 LNHDA, CDR2 SQIVND (reference sequence). CDR3 coding DNA: TGTGCCAGTAGTCCCCCGGGACAGGGGTTTGGGCAGCCCCAGCATTTT. Its translation: CASSPPGQGFGQPQHF. The full variable domain, completed using reference TRBV19 and TRBJ1-5, is DGGITQSPKYLFRKEGQNVTLSCEQNLNHDAMYWYRQDPGQGLRLIYYSQIVNDFQKGDIAEGYSVSREKKESFPLTVTSAQKNPTAFYLCASSPPGQGFGQPQHFGDGTRLSIL.

CDR3 DNA: TGTGCCAGCAGCTTGCCTACAGGGCCCTACGAGCAGTACTTC. Residues: CASSLPTGPYEQYF. V is TRBV7-8 and J is TRBJ2-7; TRBD1 is a possible D gene (6 bases). The V gene's germline CDR1 is SGHVS and CDR2 FQNEAQ. The CDR3 sequence is 14 residues long. Trimming pared 3 bases from V and 2 bases from J, leaving 11 bases between.

V and J are TRBV4-2 and TRBJ2-3; D might be TRBD2 (7 bases). CDR3 length equals 19 residues. V was cut by 0 bases and J by 2 bases, with 21 bases left in between. The germline V gene has CDR1 LGHNA and CDR2 YNFKEQ. The CDR3 bases are TGTGCCAGCAGCCAAGAACCTTCGCGGGGGCCTCCGGCCACAGATACGCAGTATTTT. As protein: CASSQEPSRGPPATDTQYF.

This chain joins TRBV4-2 and TRBJ2-3; 8 bases are a match to TRBD2. Germline V gene sequence: CDR1 LGHNA, CDR2 YNFKEQ. Trimming took 0 bases from V and 2 from J; bases not matched to a gene: 7. CDR3 length equals 17 residues. The CDR3 nucleotides are TGTGCCAGCAGCCAAGAAGCGGGCGGGGGGCTCACAGATACGCAGTATTTT. This encodes CASSQEAGGGLTDTQYF.

The chain employs TRBV5-4 and TRBJ2-3, with a tentative D call TRBD2 (5 bases). CDR1 is SGHNT and CDR2 is YYREEE in the germline V gene (reference sequence). This CDR3 is built from 15 residues. Trimming stripped 0 bases from V and 0 bases from J, with 8 bases between. Here the CDR3 reads CASSLDRGSTDTQYF. The CDR3 nucleotides read TGTGCCAGCAGCTTGGATCGGGGTAGCACAGATACGCAGTATTTT.

This clone was seen a few times. The chain joins TRBV12-5 to TRBJ2-7; D might be TRBD2 (6 bases). Trimming took 3 bases from V and 8 from J, leaving 17 bases between them. The CDR3 extends over 14 amino acids. Looked up from germline, CDR1 is LGHNT and CDR2 is FRNRAP. In nucleotides, the CDR3 is TGTGCTAGTGGTTTTCCGGACACCACTAGCCAGCAGTACTTC. It codes for CASGFPDTTSQQYF. The whole variable domain, remainder taken from reference TRBV12-5 and TRBJ2-7, is DARVTQTPRHKVTEMGQEVTMRCQPILGHNTVFWYRQTMMQGLELLAYFRNRAPLDDSGMPKDRFSAEMPDATLATLKIQPSEPRDSAVYFCASGFPDTTSQQYFGPGTRLTVT.

The chain combines TRBV5-1 with TRBJ2-3; the D is unclear. The CDR3 is 13 residues long. CDR1 and CDR2 (germline): SGHRS, YFSETQ. V shed 4 bases and J shed 1 base, with 7 bases lying between them. The CDR3 DNA follows: TGCGCCAGCAGCCCCTACGGCACAGATACGCAGTATTTT. Its protein product is CASSPYGTDTQYF.

The CDR3 coding sequence is TGTGCCAGCAGCCAAGATTTAACAGCTGGCAATCAGCCCCAGCATTTT. It is translated as CASSQDLTAGNQPQHF. The gene calls are TRBV3-1 (or the pseudogene TRBV3-2) and TRBJ1-5; no firm D call. This CDR3 comprises 16 residues. V gave up 0 bases and J gave up 2 bases, with 11 bases separating them. From germline, CDR1 is LGHDT and CDR2 YNNKEL (reference sequence).

The J gene is TRBJ1-1, the V gene TRBV7-2, with D maybe TRBD1 (6 bases). V was cut by 4 bases and J by 4 bases, with 22 bases left in between. Germline-derived CDR1 and CDR2 are SGHTA and FQGNSA. CDR3 size: 17 residues. CDR3 in DNA: TGTGCCAGCAGCTCACCAATGGGGGCAGGGGTACGCACTGAAGCTTTCTTT. Translating gives CASSSPMGAGVRTEAFF.

The V and J genes are TRBV2 and TRBJ1-4, with 10 bases fitting TRBD1. V dropped 8 bases and J dropped 8; count of bases not matched to a gene: 8. CDR3 length: 14 amino acids. The germline V gene encodes CDR1 SNHLY and CDR2 FYNNEI. The CDR3, as DNA: TGTGCCAGCTGTTCCGGGACAGGGGACGAAAAACTGTTTTTT. Translated, it gives CASCSGTGDEKLFF. Full variable domain (outside the CDR3, taken from reference TRBV2 and TRBJ1-4): EPEVTQTPSHQVTQMGQEVILRCVPISNHLYFYWYRQILGQKVEFLVSFYNNEISEKSEIFDDQFSVERPDGSNFTLKIRSTKLEDSAMYFCASCSGTGDEKLFFGSGTQLSVL.

V and J are TRBV5-4 and TRBJ2-3; D is undetermined. Germline assignment: CDR1 SGHNT and CDR2 YYREEE (reference sequence). The CDR3 has 15 residues. Trimming left V 0 bases short and J 6 bases short, with 14 bases between. This CDR3 is CASSLANAGSDTQYF. The DNA of the CDR3 is TGTGCCAGCAGCTTGGCCAACGCAGGCTCGGATACGCAGTATTTT.

The chain is built from TRBV7-3 and TRBJ2-1, with TRBD2 matching 7 bases. V was pared by 0 bases and J by 3 bases, with 5 bases of the junction left unmatched. The CDR3 is 16 amino acids. CDR1 is SGHTA and CDR2 is FQGTGA in the germline V gene. CDR3 in amino acids: CASSLTSSGSYNEQFF. In nucleotides, the CDR3 is TGTGCCAGCAGCTTAACTTCTAGCGGCAGCTACAATGAGCAGTTCTTC.

CDR3 loop: CAISPGTGGDEQYF. In DNA form, the CDR3 reads TGTGCCATCAGTCCCGGGACAGGGGGCGACGAGCAGTACTTC. The chain links TRBV10-3 to TRBJ2-7; 12 nucleotides match TRBD1. With 5 bases clipped from V and 5 bases from J, the junction kept 4 bases outside the gene matches. This CDR3 is 14 amino acids long. Germline CDR1 reads ENHRY; CDR2 reads SYGVKD.

The chain combines TRBV28 with TRBJ1-2; 7 nucleotides align to TRBD1. Trimming removed 6 bases from V and 10 bases from J; junction bases left unmatched: 5. The CDR3 is 11 amino acids. In germline, CDR1 is MDHEN, CDR2 SYDVKM. The CDR3 DNA is TGTGCCAGCAGCCCAACAGGGGACTACACCTTC. It codes for CASSPTGDYTF.

This clone occurred once. The rearrangement links TRBV4-3 to TRBJ1-1; D is ambiguous. The CDR3 runs 12 residues. Germline V gives CDR1 LGHNA, CDR2 YSLEER. Trimming cost V 4 bases and J 10 bases, with 13 bases left between them. CDR3 nucleotide sequence: TGCGCCAGCAGCCCCCGGGGAGGGCCAGCTTTCTTT. This codes for CASSPRGGPAFF.

This clone appeared a few times. This chain's CDR3 is CASSWDLGTGGDEQYF. For the CDR3, the DNA is TGTGCCAGCAGCTGGGACCTCGGGACAGGGGGAGACGAGCAGTACTTC. The chain carries TRBV5-6 and TRBJ2-7; 11 bases agree with TRBD1. Germline V gene sequence: CDR1 SGHDT, CDR2 YYEEEE. V dropped 3 bases and J dropped 5; count of bases not matched to a gene: 10. This CDR3 is built from 16 residues.

The J gene is TRBJ2-7, the V gene TRBV5-1; D may be TRBD2 (6 bases). The ends were cut back, 3 bases at V and 7 bases at J, with 23 bases in the middle. The CDR3 length is 16 residues. Germline CDR1 SGHRS, CDR2 YFSETQ. CDR3 nucleotides: TGCGCCAGCAGCTCGGGGACGGGACTCCGAACGGGAGAGCAGTACTTC. Protein product: CASSSGTGLRTGEQYF.

V is TRBV3-1 (or the pseudogene TRBV3-2) and J is TRBJ2-7; 8 bases are shared with TRBD1. CDR3 length equals 14 residues. Trimming at V came to 4 bases and at J to 3 bases, leaving 5 bases not matched to a gene. In germline, CDR1 is LGHDT, CDR2 YNNKEL (reference sequence). CDR3 DNA sequence: TGTGCCAGCAGCCTTCGACAGGGGATCTACGAGCAGTACTTC. Translating it yields CASSLRQGIYEQYF.

The chain combines TRBV5-6 with TRBJ1-5; maybe TRBD1 (5 bases). CDR3 length: 16 amino acids. Trimming left V 4 bases short and J 7 bases short, with 21 bases between. Germline CDR1 is SGHDT and CDR2 is YYEEEE. The CDR3 loop is CASSLTGTRAGQPQHF. CDR3 in DNA: TGTGCCAGCAGCCTGACCGGGACGCGCGCGGGGCAGCCCCAGCATTTT.

The rearrangement links TRBV24-1 to TRBJ2-3; 12 nucleotides agree with TRBD2. Trimming cost V 3 bases and J 4 bases; bases outside gene matches: 1. CDR1 is KGHDR and CDR2 is SFDVKD in the germline V gene. This CDR3 comprises 15 residues. CDR3: CATSDASGGADTQYF. CDR3 nucleotides: TGTGCCACCAGTGATGCTAGCGGGGGGGCAGATACGCAGTATTTT.

V is TRBV27 and J is TRBJ1-1; D gene uncertain. V shed 2 bases and J shed 6 bases, with 10 bases lying between them. This CDR3 region has 13 residues. Germline assignment: CDR1 MNHEY and CDR2 SMNVEV (reference sequence). The CDR3, as DNA: TGTGCCAGCAGTTTACAGACTTCGGCTGAAGCTTTCTTT. It translates to CASSLQTSAEAFF.

The chain joins TRBV2 to TRBJ1-5; 7 bases align to TRBD1. This CDR3 spans 13 amino acids. The V gene end was trimmed by 6 bases and the J gene end by 3 bases; junction bases not matched to a gene: 2. CDR1 SNHLY and CDR2 FYNNEI come from the germline V gene. CDR3 sequence: CASRDRFNQPQHF. The DNA of the CDR3 is TGTGCCAGCAGGGACAGGTTCAATCAGCCCCAGCATTTT. Drawing the rest from reference TRBV2 and TRBJ1-5, the complete variable domain is EPEVTQTPSHQVTQMGQEVILRCVPISNHLYFYWYRQILGQKVEFLVSFYNNEISEKSEIFDDQFSVERPDGSNFTLKIRSTKLEDSAMYFCASRDRFNQPQHFGDGTRLSIL.

The chain joins TRBV4-3 to TRBJ2-5; 7 bases fit TRBD2. The V and J ends lost 1 base and 4 bases, in that order; junction bases with no gene match: 6. Germline CDR1 LGHNA, CDR2 YSLEER. CDR3 length: 15 amino acids. CDR3: CASSQAGGRPETQYF. CDR3 in DNA: TGCGCCAGCAGCCAAGCGGGGGGTCGTCCAGAGACCCAGTACTTC.